The clone carrying this T cell receptor beta chain appeared many times. Antigen: not known. V gave up 0 bases and J gave up 11 bases; unmatched junction bases: 9. This CDR3 spans 14 amino acids. The germline gives CDR1 SGHRS, CDR2 YFSETQ. This entry comes from a study of early T cells in non-severe SARS-CoV-2 infection. Across the whole study: Sequenced bulk RNA came from whole blood that was unsorted, and chains were unpaired.

Attachment of unique molecular identifiers to individual cDNA molecules was performed. MiXCR was run by TCRdb on the 5' RACE reads, yielding one entry per CDR3 protein. The table has under 90,000 distinct CDR3 sequences, about 13% seen once; the top ten hold approximately 5.7%. Study findings and constraints: The study's VDJdb matching favored anti-spike CD8 responses and missed private and CD4 specificities.

V usage is TRBV5-1 and J usage is TRBJ2-7, with TRBD1 matching 9 bases. The sample comprised whole blood. The sequence derives from an adult who was a healthcare worker with PCR-confirmed SARS-CoV-2 infection or an uninfected control (not recorded which). The CDR3 DNA reads TGCGCCAGCAGCTTGGAAGGGACAGGGACTCGAGAGTACTTC. Translating gives CASSLEGTGTREYF.